What follows is one T cell receptor beta chain and its context. The CDR3 is 16 amino acids. Per germline, CDR1 LNHNV and CDR2 YYDKDF (reference sequence). V lost 3 bases and J lost 4; bases outside the gene matches: 8. These data belong to a study of blood T cell repertoires in COVID-19. Study-wide background: Whether acute or convalescent, the COVID-19 samples came from the United States, Italy and Spain. Sample material is recorded as cDNA or gDNA derived from T cells, B-cell-depleted T cells, or PBMCs.

Sequencing was performed with immunoSEQ multiplex PCR; in TCRdb, only in-frame clones are kept and a portion is missing. The sample has roughly 180,000 clones; more than 70% are singletons. This receptor was taken from a woman aged 60 to 75 with acute or convalescent COVID-19. The sample was peripheral blood. This chain connects TRBV15 to TRBJ2-3, with 9 bases that match TRBD2. This CDR3 is CATSSRRAGGADTQYF. The CDR3 region has the DNA TGTGCCACCAGCAGCCGTAGGGCGGGAGGGGCAGATACGCAGTATTTT.